The T cell receptor (beta chain) under discussion was sequenced for a study of blood T cell repertoires in COVID-19. Overall study context: Researchers got acute and convalescent COVID-19 samples from the United States, Italy and Spain. Sources were T cells, B-cell-depleted T cells, or PBMCs; the material itself was cDNA or gDNA.

Authors' data handling: Counts of nucleated cells, estimated from reference gene primer amplification, were obtained. Profiled with immunoSEQ multiplex PCR; TCRdb holds only in-frame clones, not every one. Clone size and the V and J calls come from that table; the DNA yielded D and trimming. The repertoire holds about 24,000 clones, with approximately 91% as singletons. The TCR originated in a woman in her seventies with active COVID-19. The specimen was peripheral blood.

The CDR3 DNA reads as TGTGCCAGCAGGACTTACCGCGGGAGCAATCAGCCCCAGCATTTT. It translates to CASRTYRGSNQPQHF. This rearrangement joins TRBV5-8 to TRBJ1-5; no firm D call. The CDR3 consists of 15 residues. Germline V gene sequence: CDR1 SGHTS, CDR2 YDEGEE. Trimming stripped 5 bases from V and 1 base from J, with 13 bases between.